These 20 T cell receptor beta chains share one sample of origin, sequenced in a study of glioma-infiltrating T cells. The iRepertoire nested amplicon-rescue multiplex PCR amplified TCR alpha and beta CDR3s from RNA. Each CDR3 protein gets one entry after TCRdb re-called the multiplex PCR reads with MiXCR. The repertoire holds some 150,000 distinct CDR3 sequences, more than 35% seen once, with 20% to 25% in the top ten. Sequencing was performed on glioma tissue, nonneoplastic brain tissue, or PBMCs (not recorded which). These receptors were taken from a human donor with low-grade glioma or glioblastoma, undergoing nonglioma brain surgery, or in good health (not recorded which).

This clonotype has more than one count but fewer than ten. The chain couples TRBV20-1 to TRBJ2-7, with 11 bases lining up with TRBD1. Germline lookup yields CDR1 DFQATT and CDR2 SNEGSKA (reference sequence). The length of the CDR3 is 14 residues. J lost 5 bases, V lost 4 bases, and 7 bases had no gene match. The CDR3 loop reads CSAKTDRGRDEQYF. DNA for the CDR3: TGCAGTGCTAAAACGGACAGGGGGCGCGACGAGCAGTACTTC.

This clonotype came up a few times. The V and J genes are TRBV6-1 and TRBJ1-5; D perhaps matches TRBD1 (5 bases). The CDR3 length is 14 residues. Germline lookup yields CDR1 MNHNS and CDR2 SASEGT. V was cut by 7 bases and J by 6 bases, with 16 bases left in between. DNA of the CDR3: TGTGCCAGCACCCGGAGTAGGGGTGGTCAGCCCCAGCATTTT. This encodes CASTRSRGGQPQHF.

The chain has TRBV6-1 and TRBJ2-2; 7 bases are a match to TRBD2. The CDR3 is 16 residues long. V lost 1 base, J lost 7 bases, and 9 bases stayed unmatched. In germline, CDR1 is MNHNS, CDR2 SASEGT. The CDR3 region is CASSEDGGRGSGELFF. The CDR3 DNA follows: TGTGCCAGCAGTGAAGATGGCGGGAGAGGTAGCGGGGAGCTGTTTTTT.

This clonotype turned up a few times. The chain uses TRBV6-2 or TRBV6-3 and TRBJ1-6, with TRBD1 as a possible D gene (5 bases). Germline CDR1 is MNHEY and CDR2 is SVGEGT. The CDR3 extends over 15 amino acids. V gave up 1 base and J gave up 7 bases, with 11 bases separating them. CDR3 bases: TGTGCCAGCAGTTACTTGGTTAGGGGCAATTCACCCCTCCACTTT. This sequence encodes CASSYLVRGNSPLHF.

In DNA, the CDR3 is TGTGCCAGCTCGGGGGAGGGCGGCACAGATACGCAGTATTTT. Translated, it gives CASSGEGGTDTQYF. This chain connects TRBV7-2 to TRBJ2-3, with TRBD2 identical over 7 bases. The CDR3 sequence is 14 residues long. The V and J ends lost 8 bases and 1 base, in that order; junction bases with no gene match: 6. In germline, CDR1 is SGHTA, CDR2 FQGNSA.

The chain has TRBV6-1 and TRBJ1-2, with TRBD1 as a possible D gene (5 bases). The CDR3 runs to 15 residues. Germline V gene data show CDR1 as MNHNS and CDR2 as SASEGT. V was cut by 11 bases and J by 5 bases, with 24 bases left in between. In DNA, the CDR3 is TGTGCCTCCTATCCTCGTGGGGGTGTTGAGTATGGCTACACCTTC. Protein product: CASYPRGGVEYGYTF.

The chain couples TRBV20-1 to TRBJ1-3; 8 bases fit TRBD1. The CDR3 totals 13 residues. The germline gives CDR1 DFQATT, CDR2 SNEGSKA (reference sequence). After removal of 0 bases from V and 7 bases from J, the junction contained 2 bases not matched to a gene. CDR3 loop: CSARDRGPNTIYF. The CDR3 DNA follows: TGCAGTGCTAGAGACAGGGGGCCGAACACCATATATTTT.

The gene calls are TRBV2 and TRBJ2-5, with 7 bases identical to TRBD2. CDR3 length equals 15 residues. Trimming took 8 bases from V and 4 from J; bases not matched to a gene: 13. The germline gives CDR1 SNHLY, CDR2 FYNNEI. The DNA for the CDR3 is TGTGCCAGCGCTCCTACGGGGGGTAGTAGAGAGACCCAGTACTTC. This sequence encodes CASAPTGGSRETQYF.

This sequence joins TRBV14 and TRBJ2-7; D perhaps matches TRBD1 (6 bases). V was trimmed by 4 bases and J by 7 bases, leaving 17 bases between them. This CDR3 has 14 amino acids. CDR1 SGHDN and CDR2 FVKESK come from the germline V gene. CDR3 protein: CASSRQASLGEQYF. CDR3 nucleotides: TGTGCCAGCAGCCGACAGGCTTCCTTGGGGGAGCAGTACTTC.

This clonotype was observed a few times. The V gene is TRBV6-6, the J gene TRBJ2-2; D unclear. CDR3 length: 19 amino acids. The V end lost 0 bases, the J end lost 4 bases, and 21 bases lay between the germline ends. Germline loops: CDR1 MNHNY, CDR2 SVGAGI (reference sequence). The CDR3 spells CASSYSRSRTLTVTGELFF. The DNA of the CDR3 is TGTGCCAGCAGTTACTCGAGGAGTAGAACCCTAACCGTCACCGGGGAGCTGTTTTTT.

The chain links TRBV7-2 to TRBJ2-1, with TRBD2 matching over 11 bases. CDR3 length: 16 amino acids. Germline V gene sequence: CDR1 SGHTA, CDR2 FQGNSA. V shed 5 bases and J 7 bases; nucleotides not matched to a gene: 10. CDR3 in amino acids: CASSRKTSGMVNEQFF. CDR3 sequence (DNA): TGTGCCAGCAGCAGAAAGACTAGCGGGATGGTGAATGAGCAGTTCTTC.

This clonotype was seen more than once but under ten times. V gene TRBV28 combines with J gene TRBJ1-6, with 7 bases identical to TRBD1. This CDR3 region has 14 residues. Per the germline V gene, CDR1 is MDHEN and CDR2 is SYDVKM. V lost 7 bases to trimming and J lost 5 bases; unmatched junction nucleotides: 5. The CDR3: CASTSGQNNSPLHF. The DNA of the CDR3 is TGTGCCAGCACCTCGGGACAGAATAATTCACCCCTCCACTTT.

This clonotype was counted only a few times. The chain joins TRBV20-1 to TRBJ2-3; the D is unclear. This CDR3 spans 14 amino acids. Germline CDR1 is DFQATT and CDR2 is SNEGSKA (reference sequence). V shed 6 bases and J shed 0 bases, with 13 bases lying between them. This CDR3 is CSAIDPASTDTQYF. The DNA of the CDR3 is TGCAGTGCAATAGATCCCGCTAGCACAGATACGCAGTATTTT.

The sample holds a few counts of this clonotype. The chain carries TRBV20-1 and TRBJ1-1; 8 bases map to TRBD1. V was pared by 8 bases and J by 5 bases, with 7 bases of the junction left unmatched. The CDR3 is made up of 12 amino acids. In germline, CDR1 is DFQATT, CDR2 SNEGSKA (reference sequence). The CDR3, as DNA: TGCAGTCGACTGACAGGGGTTACTGAAGCTTTCTTT. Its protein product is CSRLTGVTEAFF.

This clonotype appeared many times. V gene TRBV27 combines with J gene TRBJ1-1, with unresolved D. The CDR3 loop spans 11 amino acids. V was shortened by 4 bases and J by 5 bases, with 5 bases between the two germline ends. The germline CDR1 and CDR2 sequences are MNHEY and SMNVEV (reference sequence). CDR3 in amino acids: CASSSHTEAFF. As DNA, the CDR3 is TGTGCCAGCAGTTCTCATACTGAAGCTTTCTTT.

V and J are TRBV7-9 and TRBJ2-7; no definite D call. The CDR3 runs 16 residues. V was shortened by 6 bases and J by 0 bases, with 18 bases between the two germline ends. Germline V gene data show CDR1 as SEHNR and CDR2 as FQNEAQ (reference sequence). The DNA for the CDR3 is TGTGCCAGCAGTTCCCCCCCAGGCAAAATCTCCTACGAGCAGTACTTC. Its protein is CASSSPPGKISYEQYF.

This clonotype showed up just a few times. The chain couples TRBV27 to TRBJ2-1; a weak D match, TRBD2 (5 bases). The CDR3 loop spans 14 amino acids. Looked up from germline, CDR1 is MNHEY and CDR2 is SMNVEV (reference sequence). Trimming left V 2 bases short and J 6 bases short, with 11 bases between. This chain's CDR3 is CASSLLDWGNEQFF. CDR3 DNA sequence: TGTGCCAGCAGTTTACTGGACTGGGGCAATGAGCAGTTCTTC.

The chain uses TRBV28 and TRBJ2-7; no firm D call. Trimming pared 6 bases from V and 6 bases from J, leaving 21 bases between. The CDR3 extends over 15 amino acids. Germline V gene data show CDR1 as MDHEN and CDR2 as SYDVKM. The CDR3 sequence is CASSPDSTPLGEQYF. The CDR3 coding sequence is TGTGCCAGCAGCCCCGACTCGACCCCGCTGGGCGAGCAGTACTTC.

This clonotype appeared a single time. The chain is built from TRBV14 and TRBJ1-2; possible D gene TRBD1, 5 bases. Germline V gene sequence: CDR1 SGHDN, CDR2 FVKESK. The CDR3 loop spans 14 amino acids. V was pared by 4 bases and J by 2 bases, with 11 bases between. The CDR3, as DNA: TGTGCCAGCAGCCCTTTGACAGCAAACTATGGCTACACCTTC. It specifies CASSPLTANYGYTF.

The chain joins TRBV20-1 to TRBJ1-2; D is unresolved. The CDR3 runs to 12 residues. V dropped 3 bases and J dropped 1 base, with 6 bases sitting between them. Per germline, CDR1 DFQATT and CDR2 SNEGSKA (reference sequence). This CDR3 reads CSASRLNYGYTF. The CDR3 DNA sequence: TGCAGTGCTAGTAGACTTAACTATGGCTACACCTTC.